Many counts were recorded for the clone carrying this TCR beta chain. Antigen unknown. TCRdb processed the RT-PCR reads anew with MiXCR; each CDR3 protein has one entry. The sample includes under 850,000 distinct CDR3 sequences, roughly 18% of them seen just once. V lost 3 bases and J lost 8, with 9 bases in between. Germline V gene lookup returns CDR1 SGHRS and CDR2 YFSETQ. This CDR3 is built from 12 residues. This sample is drawn from a study of response to subunit inactivated influenza vaccine. Notes on the study in general: The authors put forward the suggestion that each seasonal influenza vaccination may bring in only a limited number of new T cells.

The chain is built from TRBV5-1 and TRBJ2-1; D may be TRBD1 (6 bases). The TCR comes from a man in his fifties or sixties who received an inactivated influenza vaccine. Here the sequenced sample was PBMCs from blood, taken roughly 5 days after vaccination. The CDR3 protein is CASSWKGDEQFF. The CDR3 DNA reads as TGCGCCAGCAGCTGGAAGGGGGATGAGCAGTTCTTC.